One and the same sample provided the 24 T cell receptor beta chains below, sequenced in a study of blood T cells in healthy people across ages. The use of a sample-barcoded 5' primer and a J-beta primer mix characterized a second PCR of roughly 6 to 12 cycles. One entry per CDR3 protein, called by TCRdb with MiXCR from the 5' RACE reads. The table has over a million distinct CDR3 sequences, 35% to 45% seen once. Sequenced: blood. Receptor source: a woman younger than 35 in good health.

This sequence joins TRBV20-1 and TRBJ1-5; 8 nucleotides match TRBD1. Per germline, CDR1 DFQATT and CDR2 SNEGSKA (reference sequence). CDR3 length: 18 amino acids. Trimming removed 2 bases from V and 5 bases from J; junction bases left unmatched: 17. The CDR3 sequence is CSARSSLDRGRFDQPQHF. CDR3 bases: TGCAGTGCTAGAAGCAGCCTAGACAGGGGTCGGTTTGATCAGCCCCAGCATTTT.

This chain uses TRBV29-1 with TRBJ2-1; 14 bases match TRBD2. CDR1 is SQVTM and CDR2 is ANQGSEA in the germline V gene. The ends lost 7 bases at V and 3 bases at J; junction bases unmatched: 5. The length of the CDR3 is 15 residues. The CDR3 nucleotides read TGCAGCGCCGGGACTAGCGGGGGCCACTACAATGAGCAGTTCTTC. Amino acids: CSAGTSGGHYNEQFF.

The V gene is TRBV5-1, the J gene TRBJ2-1; TRBD2 matches 8 bases. J was trimmed by 4 bases and V by 1 base; bases with no gene match: 7. The germline V gene has CDR1 SGHRS and CDR2 YFSETQ. The CDR3 is 16 residues long. CDR3 amino acids: CASSLLSSGQYNEQFF. The CDR3 nucleotides are TGCGCCAGCAGCTTGTTGTCTAGCGGGCAATACAATGAGCAGTTCTTC.

This clonotype came up a few times. The V and J genes are TRBV12-3 or TRBV12-4 and TRBJ1-1; D is unclear. The length of the CDR3 is 12 residues. Trimming pared 3 bases from V and 3 bases from J, leaving 5 bases between. This CDR3 reads CASSFYDTEAFF. The CDR3 DNA reads TGTGCCAGCAGTTTCTATGACACTGAAGCTTTCTTT.

CDR3 residues: CASSSTGGRSDTQYF. CDR3 bases: TGTGCCAGCAGTTCGACAGGGGGCCGATCAGATACGCAGTATTTT. The rearrangement links TRBV12-3 or TRBV12-4 to TRBJ2-3; TRBD1 aligns across 10 bases. The V segment lost 4 bases and the J segment 4 bases; nucleotides outside the gene matches: 5. CDR3 length equals 15 residues.

The rearrangement uses TRBV4-3 and TRBJ2-1, with TRBD2 matching over 10 bases. This CDR3 has 19 amino acids. V was clipped by 0 bases and J by 0 bases; unmatched bases: 8. Looked up from germline, CDR1 is LGHNA and CDR2 is YSLEER. The CDR3, as DNA: TGCGCCAGCAGCCAAGATCTTGGGCTAGCGGGAGTCTCCTACAATGAGCAGTTCTTC. This translates into CASSQDLGLAGVSYNEQFF.

This clonotype occurred a few times. The J gene is TRBJ1-5, the V gene TRBV29-1; 10 nucleotides match TRBD1. The trim removed 6 bases at V and 7 bases at J, leaving 3 bases unmatched. Looked up from germline, CDR1 is SQVTM and CDR2 is ANQGSEA. The CDR3 extends over 12 amino acids. The CDR3: CSVMDRGQPQHF. The DNA of the CDR3 is TGCAGCGTGATGGACAGGGGGCAGCCCCAGCATTTT.

This clonotype was detected only once. CDR3 in DNA: TGTGCCAGCAGTGAAGAACGGGGGACCTACGAGCAGTACTTC. Its protein is CASSEERGTYEQYF. V is TRBV2 and J is TRBJ2-7; D might be TRBD2 (6 bases). V shed 1 base and J shed 2 bases, with 9 bases lying between them. The CDR3 runs to 14 residues. Germline CDR1 SNHLY, CDR2 FYNNEI.

The chain recombines TRBV27 with TRBJ2-1; D possibly corresponds to TRBD2 (6 bases). The CDR3 has 17 residues. Deletions cut 4 bases from V and 8 bases from J, with 24 bases between. Germline V gene data show CDR1 as MNHEY and CDR2 as SMNVEV (reference sequence). CDR3 protein: CASSSMIGTSPGDEQFF. The CDR3 DNA sequence: TGTGCCAGCAGTTCTATGATCGGGACTTCCCCGGGCGATGAGCAGTTCTTC.

This rearrangement joins TRBV18 to TRBJ2-5; 11 nucleotides match TRBD2. After removal of 8 bases from V and 5 bases from J, the junction contained 7 bases not matched to a gene. CDR3 length: 14 amino acids. CDR1 KGHSH and CDR2 LQKENI come from the germline V gene. CDR3 amino acids: CASASGRPPETQYF. CDR3 nucleotides: TGTGCCAGCGCTAGCGGGAGGCCCCCGGAGACCCAGTACTTC.

The chain employs TRBV6-5 and TRBJ2-5; the D gene could be TRBD1 or TRBD2 (5 bases each). Per the germline V gene, CDR1 is MNHEY and CDR2 is SVGAGI. This CDR3 region has 11 residues. Trimming left V 2 bases short and J 13 bases short, with 11 bases between. The CDR3 DNA follows: TGTGCCAGCAGTTACGGGACCAAGAGGTACTTC. Translation gives CASSYGTKRYF.

The rearrangement joins TRBV20-1 to TRBJ1-2; no clear D. Germline V CDR1 and CDR2: DFQATT, SNEGSKA (reference sequence). This CDR3 contains 11 residues. The V end was cut by 3 bases, the J end by 8 bases, with 10 bases between. CDR3 loop: CSASTGGGYTF. DNA for the CDR3: TGCAGTGCTAGTACGGGTGGCGGCTACACCTTC.

This chain joins TRBV24-1 and TRBJ2-3; the match to TRBD2 covers 9 bases. The V gene end was trimmed by 2 bases and the J gene end by 0 bases; junction bases not matched to a gene: 8. The CDR3 is 18 residues long. Germline assignment: CDR1 KGHDR and CDR2 SFDVKD. The CDR3 DNA reads as TGTGCCACCAGTGATTGGAGGGCAACTAGCGGGAGCACAGATACGCAGTATTTT. It codes for CATSDWRATSGSTDTQYF.

This clonotype has just a few counts. V gene TRBV6-2 or TRBV6-3 combines with J gene TRBJ1-2; no clear D gene. From germline, CDR1 is MNHEY and CDR2 SVGEGT. The V end lost 7 bases, the J end lost 1 base, and 7 bases lay between the germline ends. This CDR3 contains 12 residues. The DNA of the CDR3 is TGTGCCAGCATACAAGATAACTATGGCTACACCTTC. It encodes CASIQDNYGYTF.

This clonotype occurred a few times. This rearrangement joins TRBV5-1 to TRBJ2-5; D is uncertain. Germline values: CDR1 SGHRS, CDR2 YFSETQ. This CDR3 has 15 amino acids. V dropped 0 bases and J dropped 3 bases, with 12 bases sitting between them. This CDR3 reads CASSLDTDSEETQYF. The CDR3 coding sequence is TGCGCCAGCAGCTTGGACACAGACTCTGAAGAGACCCAGTACTTC.

This clonotype showed up just a few times. This chain connects TRBV29-1 to TRBJ2-1, with 11 bases matching TRBD2. In germline, CDR1 is SQVTM, CDR2 ANQGSEA. V gave up 3 bases and J gave up 2 bases; unmatched junction bases: 3. The CDR3 loop spans 15 amino acids. Here the CDR3 reads CSVDHSGGAYNEQFF. The DNA of the CDR3 is TGCAGCGTTGATCATAGCGGGGGGGCCTACAATGAGCAGTTCTTC.

This clonotype was seen a single time. An end of the junction differs from the germline gene, which may be a read error. CDR3 protein: CASSGYSGDFSTDMQYF. For the CDR3, the DNA is TGTGCCAGCAGTGGTTATAGCGGGGACTTTAGCACAGATATGCAGTATTTT. This sequence joins TRBV6-1 and TRBJ2-3, with 8 bases aligning to TRBD2. The V gene's germline CDR1 is MNHNS and CDR2 SASEGT. The CDR3 is 17 amino acids.

As for this clonotype: A much more abundant neighbour one base away suggests this may be a read error. The chain combines TRBV20-1 with TRBJ2-1; TRBD2 aligns across 10 bases. Trimming took 4 bases from V and 5 from J; bases not matched to a gene: 8. CDR3 length: 15 residues. CDR1 is DFQATT, CDR2 SNEGSKA, per germline (reference sequence). The CDR3 DNA sequence: TGCAGTGCTACTGGAATAGCGGGAGGTCACAATGAGCAGTTCTTC. Translated, it gives CSATGIAGGHNEQFF.

The chain joins TRBV20-1 to TRBJ2-3, with TRBD2 matching over 8 bases. This CDR3 is built from 17 residues. Germline values: CDR1 DFQATT, CDR2 SNEGSKA (reference sequence). Trimming at V came to 5 bases and at J to 2 bases, leaving 15 bases not matched to a gene. The CDR3 loop reads CSALEMGRGAFTDTQYF. In nucleotides, the CDR3 is TGCAGTGCTCTAGAGATGGGGCGGGGGGCCTTCACAGATACGCAGTATTTT.

Note on this clonotype: A much larger clone lies a single base off, so this may be a read error. The V call is TRBV20-1, the J call TRBJ2-1; D possibly corresponds to TRBD2 (7 bases). Germline V CDR1 and CDR2: DFQATT, SNEGSKA (reference sequence). The ends were cut back, 3 bases at V and 2 bases at J, with 20 bases in the middle. This CDR3 spans 17 amino acids. As DNA, the CDR3 is TGCAGTGCTAGGGGTAGGGGGGGGACTACTACCTACAATGAGCAGTTCTTC. Translation gives CSARGRGGTTTYNEQFF.

This sequence joins TRBV11-2 and TRBJ1-2, with unresolved D. This CDR3 is built from 13 residues. Between the trimmed V and J ends, which lost 5 bases and 8 bases, there was a span of 15 bases. The V gene's germline CDR1 is SGHAT and CDR2 FQNNGV. The CDR3 DNA is TGTGCCAGCAGCCGGGCCTCGAAAGGGGGCTACACCTTC. It specifies CASSRASKGGYTF.

The gene calls are TRBV5-1 and TRBJ1-1; TRBD1 agrees at 7 bases. The CDR3 spans 15 residues. Losses at the gene ends were 4 bases for V and 0 bases for J; bases not matched to a gene: 6. The germline gives CDR1 SGHRS, CDR2 YFSETQ. The DNA of the CDR3 is TGCGCCAGCAGCGGGGACAGCCTCTTGAACACTGAAGCTTTCTTT. It encodes CASSGDSLLNTEAFF.

This clonotype has a handful of counts. V is TRBV12-3 or TRBV12-4 and J is TRBJ1-4; D uncertain. Trimming stripped 7 bases from V and 0 bases from J, with 15 bases between. This CDR3 is 16 amino acids long. CDR3 region: CASTPRGVATNEKLFF. Here the CDR3 DNA reads TGTGCCAGCACCCCGCGGGGAGTAGCAACTAATGAAAAACTGTTTTTT.

The chain has TRBV4-1 and TRBJ2-1; TRBD1 aligns across 10 bases. Germline V gene sequence: CDR1 MGHRA, CDR2 YSYEKL. J was trimmed by 8 bases and V by 4 bases; bases with no gene match: 17. The CDR3 covers 18 residues. This CDR3 reads CASSLRDRGLLRSDEQFF. The CDR3 coding sequence is TGCGCCAGCAGCCTCCGGGACAGGGGACTACTCCGAAGTGATGAGCAGTTCTTC.